The source of this T cell receptor beta chain is a study of blood T cell repertoires in COVID-19. This CDR3 spans 18 amino acids. Germline V gives CDR1 LNHDA, CDR2 SQIVND (reference sequence). Deletions cut 6 bases from V and 2 bases from J, with 26 bases between. Per the original methods: Estimated nucleated cell counts came from reference gene primer amplification. Some clones are missing from TCRdb's copy, which holds only in-frame ones; the method was immunoSEQ multiplex PCR. V, J and clone size were drawn from that table, and D and trimming were deduced from the DNA. The sample has just over 300,000 clones, approximately 83% seen once. This clone is a singleton in its sample.

Sequencing was done on a sample of PBMCs or T cells enriched from blood (not recorded which). The origin of this receptor is a man aged 30 to 45 who had recovered from COVID-19. This rearrangement joins TRBV19 to TRBJ2-7, with D tentatively TRBD1 (6 bases). This chain's CDR3 is CASSRSSGQGRLTYEQYF. The CDR3 nucleotides are TGTGCCAGTAGCCGTAGCAGTGGGCAGGGGCGATTAACCTACGAGCAGTACTTC.